This entry lists 16 T cell receptor beta chains sequenced from one sample in a study of vaccination and CD4 T cells after COVID-19. Antigen specificity for these receptors is unknown. Treatment denoted: 10-day PBMC culture with coronavirus spike peptide pools or control peptides (ViraFEST assay). An Oncomine TCR Beta short-read assay was used to sequence the DNA from cultured CD4+ T cells. TCRdb ran MiXCR on the PCR reads and lists one entry per CDR3 protein. This sample yields more than 15,000 distinct CDR3 sequences, of which less than 70% are seen a single time; approximately 7.5% belongs to the top ten. The specimen was CD4+ T cells from blood, cultured in vitro. The origin of the receptors is a human donor who had recovered from COVID-19.

The chain couples TRBV19 to TRBJ2-7; 8 bases match TRBD2. CDR1 is LNHDA and CDR2 is SQIVND in the germline V gene (reference sequence). The CDR3 loop spans 15 amino acids. The V segment lost 3 bases and the J segment 3 bases; nucleotides outside the gene matches: 7. The CDR3, as DNA: TGTGCCAGTAGTATTAGGAGCGGGAGTCACTACGAGCAGTACTTC. Translation: CASSIRSGSHYEQYF. Full variable domain (remainder filled in from reference TRBV19 and TRBJ2-7): DGGITQSPKYLFRKEGQNVTLSCEQNLNHDAMYWYRQDPGQGLRLIYYSQIVNDFQKGDIAEGYSVSREKKESFPLTVTSAQKNPTAFYLCASSIRSGSHYEQYFGPGTRLTVT.

The chain links TRBV20-1 to TRBJ1-6; TRBD1 might be the D (5 bases). The CDR3 spans 14 residues. V was shortened by 0 bases and J by 7 bases, with 10 bases between the two germline ends. From germline, CDR1 is DFQATT and CDR2 SNEGSKA (reference sequence). Written as DNA, the CDR3 is TGCAGTGCTAGAGATCAGGGAGGGAATTCACCCCTCCACTTT. Residues: CSARDQGGNSPLHF.

The chain employs TRBV19 and TRBJ1-1; D uncertain. CDR3 length: 13 amino acids. Trimming removed 1 base from V and 5 bases from J, with 8 bases in between. Germline V gives CDR1 LNHDA, CDR2 SQIVND (reference sequence). The CDR3 DNA follows: TGTGCCAGTAGTATAGTAGAGGGAACTGAAGCTTTCTTT. Translated, it gives CASSIVEGTEAFF.

The gene calls are TRBV12-3 or TRBV12-4 and TRBJ1-2; D is possibly TRBD1 (5 bases). The CDR3 is made up of 15 amino acids. V was shortened by 4 bases and J by 1 base, with 13 bases between the two germline ends. CDR3 sequence: CASSYGLQGNYGYTF. Here the CDR3 DNA reads TGTGCCAGCAGTTACGGACTCCAGGGTAACTATGGCTACACCTTC.

The table lists this clonotype with a count of one. This rearrangement joins TRBV28 to TRBJ2-2, with D uncertain. The germline gives CDR1 MDHEN, CDR2 SYDVKM. Between the trimmed V and J ends, which lost 7 bases and 2 bases, there was a span of 14 bases. CDR3 size: 15 residues. The CDR3 spells CASTPADGNTGELFF. In DNA form, the CDR3 reads TGTGCCAGCACGCCCGCAGACGGAAACACCGGGGAGCTGTTTTTT.

This clonotype was recorded a few times. V and J are TRBV5-4 and TRBJ2-1, with D hard to call. The V and J ends lost 6 bases and 5 bases respectively, with 15 bases between them. The CDR3 loop spans 14 amino acids. Germline V gene sequence: CDR1 SGHNT, CDR2 YYREEE (reference sequence). The CDR3 bases are TGTGCCAGCACGCCTCTTGGGAAGGACAATGAGCAGTTCTTC. Protein: CASTPLGKDNEQFF.

The chain has TRBV3-1 and TRBJ2-1, with 9 bases matching TRBD1. Trimming cost V 3 bases and J 8 bases; bases outside gene matches: 11. This CDR3 is 16 amino acids long. Germline CDR1 is LGHDT and CDR2 is YNNKEL (reference sequence). CDR3 in DNA: TGTGCCAGCAGCCAGGGGGGACAGGGTACTCCGGATGAGCAGTTCTTC. Amino acid sequence: CASSQGGQGTPDEQFF.

This clonotype has more than one count but fewer than ten. The V call is TRBV12-3 or TRBV12-4, the J call TRBJ2-3; 10 bases fit TRBD2. V lost 5 bases, J lost 2 bases, and 13 bases stayed unmatched. The CDR3 consists of 18 residues. The CDR3 here is CASSRRQGGLAFTDTQYF. CDR3 nucleotides: TGTGCCAGCAGTAGAAGGCAGGGGGGACTAGCGTTCACAGATACGCAGTATTTT.

The gene calls are TRBV6-1 and TRBJ1-1; unclear D gene. V dropped 7 bases and J dropped 1 base, with 16 bases sitting between them. The CDR3 covers 15 residues. Germline values: CDR1 MNHNS, CDR2 SASEGT. DNA for the CDR3: TGTGCCAGCATTCGAGGAGGCACGTGGAACACTGAAGCTTTCTTT. Translation: CASIRGGTWNTEAFF.

This clonotype has a handful of counts. The rearrangement uses TRBV27 and TRBJ2-7; D gene ambiguous. CDR3 length: 16 amino acids. The V gene lost 4 bases and the J gene lost 5 bases, with 21 bases spanning the gap. CDR1 is MNHEY, CDR2 SMNVEV, per germline (reference sequence). CDR3 sequence reads: CASSYGPSWQSNEQYF. As DNA, the CDR3 is TGTGCCAGCAGTTATGGGCCCTCGTGGCAGAGCAACGAGCAGTACTTC.

V gene TRBV10-1 combines with J gene TRBJ2-7, with D possibly matching TRBD1 (6 bases). The CDR3 is 13 amino acids. CDR1 is WNHNN, CDR2 SYGVQD, per germline (reference sequence). The V end was cut by 0 bases, the J end by 6 bases, with 9 bases between. CDR3 in DNA: TGCGCCAGCAGTGAGTCGCAGACAGGCGAGCAGTACTTC. It codes for CASSESQTGEQYF.

V is TRBV20-1 and J is TRBJ1-2, with 8 positions matching TRBD1. The V segment lost 6 bases and the J segment 5 bases; nucleotides outside the gene matches: 14. Germline CDR1 and CDR2: DFQATT and SNEGSKA (reference sequence). The CDR3 is 15 amino acids. The CDR3 here is CSAPPPGGAWYGYTF. CDR3 nucleotide sequence: TGCAGTGCGCCGCCACCAGGGGGCGCGTGGTATGGCTACACCTTC.

J is TRBJ2-5 and V is TRBV28; D gene ambiguous. The CDR3 covers 13 residues. Trimming removed 3 bases from V and 1 base from J, with 6 bases in between. Per the germline V gene, CDR1 is MDHEN and CDR2 is SYDVKM. The CDR3, as DNA: TGTGCCAGCAGTTTTCCTGCCCAAGAGACCCAGTACTTC. Amino acids: CASSFPAQETQYF. The variable domain in full, completed from reference TRBV28 and TRBJ2-5, reads DVKVTQSSRYLVKRTGEKVFLECVQDMDHENMFWYRQDPGLGLRLIYFSYDVKMKEKGDIPEGYSVSREKKERFSLILESASTNQTSMYLCASSFPAQETQYFGPGTRLLVL.

V is TRBV12-3 or TRBV12-4 and J is TRBJ2-1, with TRBD2 matching 8 bases. V lost 6 bases to trimming and J lost 2 bases; unmatched junction nucleotides: 6. This CDR3 region has 15 residues. For the CDR3, the DNA is TGTGCCAGCAGGCCGCCGGGACTAGCCTACAATGAGCAGTTCTTC. Encoded protein: CASRPPGLAYNEQFF.

The chain links TRBV20-1 to TRBJ2-1, with 11 nucleotides matching TRBD2. The CDR3 length is 14 residues. V gave up 5 bases and J gave up 6 bases; unmatched junction bases: 6. CDR1 DFQATT and CDR2 SNEGSKA come from the germline V gene (reference sequence). The CDR3 DNA reads TGCAGTGCTGGAATAGCGGGAGGGGGCAATGAGCAGTTCTTC. Residues: CSAGIAGGGNEQFF.

The chain employs TRBV12-3 or TRBV12-4 and TRBJ2-1, with 9 nucleotides matching TRBD1. CDR3 length equals 14 residues. V lost 6 bases to trimming and J lost 7 bases; unmatched junction nucleotides: 7. The CDR3, as DNA: TGTGCCAGCAGGGGGACAGGGAGGGGTAATGAGCAGTTCTTC. Translation gives CASRGTGRGNEQFF.